The 5 T cell receptor beta chains presented below share a single source sample, sequenced in a study of long-term antiretroviral therapy in people with HIV. An immunoSEQ assay, version v3.0, was performed at survey level. Libraries were prepared by immunoSEQ multiplex PCR; TCRdb keeps only in-frame clonotypes and omits some of them. The profile shows approximately 25,000 clones, approximately 95% of them singletons. The material sequenced was unsorted PBMCs, taken 7.6 years after starting antiretroviral therapy. Every receptor here comes from a woman aged 35 to 49 with HIV.

This clone was observed once. The V call is TRBV6-6, the J call TRBJ2-5; unclear D gene. CDR3 size: 14 residues. Germline V gene lookup returns CDR1 MNHNY and CDR2 SVGAGI (reference sequence). The germline V and J ends were trimmed by 2 bases and 5 bases, with 12 bases remaining between them. The chain's CDR3 is CASSYVNFGETQYF. The CDR3 DNA reads as TGTGCCAGCAGTTACGTCAATTTTGGGGAGACCCAGTACTTC.

V is TRBV6-5 and J is TRBJ1-2; no firm D call. Per the germline V gene, CDR1 is MNHEY and CDR2 is SVGAGI. Between the trimmed V and J ends, which lost 5 bases and 9 bases, there was a span of 16 bases. CDR3 length equals 13 residues. CDR3 DNA sequence: TGTGCCAGCAGTAGCCACGACGATCGAAGCTACACCTTC. Translation: CASSSHDDRSYTF.

Only one count was recorded for this clone. V is TRBV9 and J is TRBJ2-7, with D hard to call. CDR1 is SGDLS, CDR2 YYNGEE, per germline. The V gene lost 3 bases and the J gene lost 6 bases, with 13 bases spanning the gap. The CDR3 has 13 amino acids. This CDR3 reads CASSATFLSEQYF. CDR3 coding DNA: TGTGCCAGCAGCGCCACGTTTTTGTCCGAGCAGTACTTC.

In DNA form, the CDR3 reads TGTGCCAGCAGCTTAGGGACGTACTCCGCGGGAGATACGCAGTATTTT. Translating gives CASSLGTYSAGDTQYF. The chain uses TRBV7-2 and TRBJ2-3; a weak D match, TRBD2 (5 bases). Germline CDR1 is SGHTA and CDR2 is FQGNSA. V was pared by 1 base and J by 5 bases, with 16 bases between. The CDR3 is 16 residues long.

The chain is built from TRBV6-6 and TRBJ2-3; D tentatively fits TRBD1 or TRBD2 (5 bases each). CDR1 and CDR2 from the germline V gene are MNHNY and SVGAGI (reference sequence). This CDR3 has 13 amino acids. V lost 1 base, J lost 6 bases, and 8 bases lay in between. CDR3 nucleotide sequence: TGTGCCAGCAGTTACTGGGGGTCGGATACGCAGTATTTT. Translation: CASSYWGSDTQYF.